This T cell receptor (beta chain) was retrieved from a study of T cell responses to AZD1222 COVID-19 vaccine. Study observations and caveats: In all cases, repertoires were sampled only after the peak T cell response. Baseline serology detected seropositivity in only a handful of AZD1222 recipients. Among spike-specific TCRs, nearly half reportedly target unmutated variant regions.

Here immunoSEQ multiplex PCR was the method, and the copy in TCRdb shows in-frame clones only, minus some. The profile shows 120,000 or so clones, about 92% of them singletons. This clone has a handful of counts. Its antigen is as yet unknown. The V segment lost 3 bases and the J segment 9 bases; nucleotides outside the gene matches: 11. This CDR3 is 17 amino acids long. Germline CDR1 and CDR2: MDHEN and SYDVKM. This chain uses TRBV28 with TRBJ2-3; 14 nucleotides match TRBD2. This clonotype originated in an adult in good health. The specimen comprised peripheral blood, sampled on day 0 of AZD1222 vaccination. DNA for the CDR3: TGTGCCAGCAGTTTTCAACGGGGACTAGCGGGAGTTCTCACGCAGTATTTT. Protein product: CASSFQRGLAGVLTQYF.